This passage covers 27 T cell receptor beta chains from one sample sequenced in a study of T cells expressing NK-cell markers. TCRdb re-called the 5' RACE reads; every CDR3 protein appears as one record, without DNA. Across 550,000 to 600,000 distinct CDR3 sequences, the top ten clones capture around 4% of the sample. Sequenced material: blood T cells: a sorted CD56 or NKG2C T cell subset, CD4+ or CD8+ T cells, or bulk PBMC T cells (not recorded which). Receptors were obtained from a man in his late teens or twenties in good health.

V gene TRBV14 combines with J gene TRBJ2-7; the D call from TCRdb, TRBD1, cannot be confirmed without DNA. The germline V gene encodes CDR1 SGHDN and CDR2 FVKESK. The CDR3 is 14 residues long. CDR3: CASSRAGPTYEQYF.

V is TRBV5-1 and J is TRBJ1-3; TCRdb calls TRBD1, which cannot be checked without DNA. The CDR3 is 16 residues long. Germline V gene data show CDR1 as SGHRS and CDR2 as YFSETQ. CDR3 residues: CASSFQTASSGNTIYF.

The chain couples TRBV20-1 to TRBJ2-3. This CDR3 is 12 amino acids long. Germline values: CDR1 DFQATT, CDR2 SNEGSKA (reference sequence). The CDR3 reads CSARAHLDTQYF.

The chain is built from TRBV20-1 and TRBJ2-2; absent DNA, TCRdb's TRBD2 call cannot be checked. This CDR3 spans 16 amino acids. CDR1 DFQATT and CDR2 SNEGSKA come from the germline V gene (reference sequence). This CDR3 is CSARTWREGPISELFF.

The V gene is TRBV12-3 or TRBV12-4, the J gene TRBJ2-7. CDR3 length: 13 amino acids. CDR3: CASSLKGSYEQYF.

The rearrangement joins TRBV5-1 to TRBJ2-3. The V gene's germline CDR1 is SGHRS and CDR2 YFSETQ. The CDR3 covers 16 residues. The CDR3 loop reads CASSLGVAESTDTQYF.

The CDR3 loop reads CAISTGMEGNEQFF. The chain couples TRBV10-3 to TRBJ2-1; TCRdb calls TRBD1, which cannot be checked without DNA. The germline gives CDR1 ENHRY, CDR2 SYGVKD. The CDR3 has 14 residues.

The chain is built from TRBV28 and TRBJ1-1. Germline-derived CDR1 and CDR2 are MDHEN and SYDVKM. The CDR3 length is 11 residues. CDR3 region: CASGTNTEAFF.

This chain uses TRBV5-4 with TRBJ1-1. Looked up from germline, CDR1 is SGHNT and CDR2 is YYREEE (reference sequence). There are 13 residues in the CDR3. CDR3 residues: CASSLVAESEAFF.

This rearrangement joins TRBV12-3 or TRBV12-4 to TRBJ2-3; TCRdb calls TRBD2, which cannot be checked without DNA. There are 16 residues in the CDR3. The CDR3 here is CASSFIGLAVSDTQYF.

The V gene is TRBV6-2 or TRBV6-3, the J gene TRBJ2-3; TCRdb proposes TRBD2, but this gene call is untestable without DNA. Germline CDR1 and CDR2: MNHEY and SVGEGT. This CDR3 has 16 residues. CDR3 loop: CASSYPSGRAVDTQYF.

This rearrangement joins TRBV12-3 or TRBV12-4 to TRBJ2-1; TCRdb proposes TRBD1, but this gene call is untestable without DNA. CDR3 length: 14 amino acids. The CDR3 protein is CASSPSGPHPEQFF.

This chain connects TRBV20-1 to TRBJ2-5. The germline gives CDR1 DFQATT, CDR2 SNEGSKA (reference sequence). CDR3 length: 14 amino acids. The CDR3 sequence: CSASPAGYQETQYF.

The rearrangement links TRBV10-2 to TRBJ2-5; TCRdb designates TRBD2, a call that cannot be tested without DNA. The CDR3 totals 14 residues. CDR1 is WSHSY and CDR2 is SAAADI in the germline V gene. The CDR3 sequence: CASRSAEGQETQYF.

This rearrangement joins TRBV24-1 to TRBJ2-1; without DNA, the TCRdb call of TRBD1 cannot be checked. The CDR3 consists of 13 residues. Germline lookup yields CDR1 KGHDR and CDR2 SFDVKD. This chain's CDR3 is CATSDFGGRGQFF.

The chain employs TRBV20-1 and TRBJ1-4; TCRdb's D call of TRBD1 is untestable without DNA. The germline V gene encodes CDR1 DFQATT and CDR2 SNEGSKA (reference sequence). The CDR3 spans 15 residues. This CDR3 reads CSARPRTGSHEKLFF.

The V and J genes are TRBV6-5 and TRBJ2-1; without DNA, the TCRdb call of TRBD2 cannot be checked. The CDR3 has 15 amino acids. Looked up from germline, CDR1 is MNHEY and CDR2 is SVGAGI. CDR3 residues: CASRSRSGPYNEQFF.

The chain combines TRBV15 with TRBJ1-1. The CDR3 is 14 residues long. The V gene's germline CDR1 is LNHNV and CDR2 YYDKDF (reference sequence). The CDR3 is CATSSGEKNTEAFF.

The J gene is TRBJ2-7, the V gene TRBV2. CDR1 is SNHLY, CDR2 FYNNEI, per germline. The CDR3 runs 12 residues. The CDR3 loop reads CASSFPYYEQYF. The complete variable domain, with remaining parts taken from reference TRBV2 and TRBJ2-7, reads EPEVTQTPSHQVTQMGQEVILRCVPISNHLYFYWYRQILGQKVEFLVSFYNNEISEKSEIFDDQFSVERPDGSNFTLKIRSTKLEDSAMYFCASSFPYYEQYFGPGTRLTVT.

The chain carries TRBV12-3 or TRBV12-4 and TRBJ2-1; TCRdb lists TRBD2, though no DNA is available to test this call. This CDR3 comprises 15 residues. This CDR3 reads CASRLGRATYNEQFF.

The chain recombines TRBV10-3 with TRBJ2-5; TCRdb reports TRBD1, a call that lacks DNA to check it against. The length of the CDR3 is 14 residues. Germline lookup yields CDR1 ENHRY and CDR2 SYGVKD. This CDR3 reads CAISPGQGRETQYF.

The chain has TRBV30 and TRBJ2-7. CDR1 GTSNPN and CDR2 SVGIG come from the germline V gene (reference sequence). The CDR3 sequence is 12 residues long. The CDR3 spells CAWQRRTYEQYF.

The V and J genes are TRBV12-3 or TRBV12-4 and TRBJ2-2; lacking DNA, the TRBD1 call made by TCRdb goes unchecked. The CDR3 extends over 12 amino acids. The CDR3 spells CASRRTGGELFF.

The chain is built from TRBV5-1 and TRBJ2-1; the TCRdb call, TRBD2, lacks DNA for checking. The CDR3 consists of 15 residues. Germline values: CDR1 SGHRS, CDR2 YFSETQ. The CDR3 loop reads CASSLGAGGYNEQFF.

The chain combines TRBV2 with TRBJ2-5; TCRdb names TRBD1, which stays unverified in the absence of DNA. This CDR3 contains 15 residues. Germline V CDR1 and CDR2: SNHLY, FYNNEI. The CDR3 is CASSQDGRGQETQYF. The full variable domain, completed using reference TRBV2 and TRBJ2-5, is EPEVTQTPSHQVTQMGQEVILRCVPISNHLYFYWYRQILGQKVEFLVSFYNNEISEKSEIFDDQFSVERPDGSNFTLKIRSTKLEDSAMYFCASSQDGRGQETQYFGPGTRLLVL.

This sequence joins TRBV18 and TRBJ2-7; the D call from TCRdb, TRBD1, cannot be confirmed without DNA. The CDR3 has 16 residues. Germline V gene lookup returns CDR1 KGHSH and CDR2 LQKENI. The CDR3 spells CASSPLPDRVSYEQYF.

V usage is TRBV11-2 and J usage is TRBJ2-5; the TCRdb D gene call, TRBD1, has no DNA to confirm it. Looked up from germline, CDR1 is SGHAT and CDR2 is FQNNGV. This CDR3 contains 15 residues. CDR3: CASSPFRELGETQYF.